The clone carrying this T cell receptor (beta chain) has a single count. Its antigen remains unknown. This sample was taken from a study of cytomegalovirus exposure and HLA in healthy donors. Regarding the study as a whole: In a later analysis, most CMV-associated TCR beta chains appeared HLA-restricted. The classifier, whose performance was assessed in both the original and validation cohorts, reportedly diagnosed cytomegalovirus status with high specificity and sensitivity.

Germline V gene sequence: CDR1 SGHDT, CDR2 YYEEEE. The CDR3 contains 13 residues. Trimming took off 4 bases at V and 8 bases at J, with 15 bases between the two ends. Use of 60 Vbeta and 13 Jbeta primers characterized the PCR. The protocol was immunoSEQ multiplex PCR, while the TCRdb copy is restricted to in-frame clones and leaves out a portion. The sample contains 150,000 to 200,000 clones, 80% to 90% of which appear only once. The sequence was collected from a man between 18 and 35 years old in good health and CMV-seropositive. The J gene is TRBJ1-2, the V gene TRBV5-6; D is ambiguous. The specimen sequenced was PBMCs. The CDR3, as DNA: TGTGCCAGCAGCCCGAGGGATATTCGGGGCTACACCTTC. This encodes CASSPRDIRGYTF.